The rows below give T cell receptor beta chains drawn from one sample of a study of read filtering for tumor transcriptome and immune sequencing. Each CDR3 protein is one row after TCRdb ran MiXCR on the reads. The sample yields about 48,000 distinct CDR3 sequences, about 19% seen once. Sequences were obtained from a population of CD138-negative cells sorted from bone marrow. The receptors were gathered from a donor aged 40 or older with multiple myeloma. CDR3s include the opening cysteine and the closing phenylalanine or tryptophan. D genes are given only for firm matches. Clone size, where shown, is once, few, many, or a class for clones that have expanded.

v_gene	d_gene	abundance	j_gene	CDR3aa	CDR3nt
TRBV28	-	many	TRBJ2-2	CASRLYTANTGELFF	TGTGCCAGCAGGCTCTACACAGCGAACACCGGGGAGCTGTTTTTT
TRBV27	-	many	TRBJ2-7	CASSSFELSYEQYF	TGTGCCAGCAGCAGTTTTGAACTCTCCTACGAGCAGTACTTC
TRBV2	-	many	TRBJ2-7	CASGRQSEQYF	TGTGCCAGCGGACGACAGTCGGAGCAGTACTTC
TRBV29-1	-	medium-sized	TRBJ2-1	CSVVGYNEQFF	TGCAGCGTTGTGGGGTACAATGAGCAGTTCTTC
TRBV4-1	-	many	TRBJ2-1	CASSQVGRGGEQFF	TGCGCCAGCAGCCAAGTGGGACGAGGAGGTGAGCAGTTCTTC
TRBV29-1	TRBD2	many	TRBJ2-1	CSAGTSGYNEQFF	TGCAGCGCAGGGACTAGCGGCTACAATGAGCAGTTCTTC
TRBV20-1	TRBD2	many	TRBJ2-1	CSATGTSGNNEQFF	TGCAGTGCCACCGGGACTAGCGGTAACAATGAGCAGTTCTTC
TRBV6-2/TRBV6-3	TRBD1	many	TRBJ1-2	CASSYVTGIDGYTF	TGTGCCAGCAGTTACGTGACAGGGATCGATGGCTACACCTTC
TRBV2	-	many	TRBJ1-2	CASSEAQGYGYTF	TGTGCCAGCAGTGAAGCGCAAGGGTATGGCTACACCTTC
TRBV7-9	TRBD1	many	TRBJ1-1	CASSSAGTGWGAEAFF	TGTGCCAGCAGCTCCGCCGGGACAGGGTGGGGTGCTGAAGCTTTCTTT
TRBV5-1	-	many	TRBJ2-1	CASSTISPSYNEQFF	TGCGCCAGCAGCACCATTAGCCCATCCTACAATGAGCAGTTCTTC
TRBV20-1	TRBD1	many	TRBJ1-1	CSAREGGAVSEAFF	TGCAGTGCTAGAGAAGGGGGCGCGGTCTCTGAAGCTTTCTTT
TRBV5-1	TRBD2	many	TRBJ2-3	CASSPGRLAGSYTDTQYF	TGCGCCAGCAGCCCGGGCCGACTAGCGGGCTCTTACACAGATACGCAGTATTTT
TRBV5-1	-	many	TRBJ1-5	CASSLSSGGNQPQHF	TGCGCCAGCAGCTTGTCGTCAGGGGGCAATCAGCCCCAGCATTTT
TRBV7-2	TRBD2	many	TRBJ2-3	CASCGTSVIDTQYF	TGTGCCAGCTGCGGGACTAGTGTGATAGATACGCAGTATTTT
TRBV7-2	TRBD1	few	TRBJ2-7	CASSLSQGLSYEQYF	TGTGCCAGCAGCTTATCACAGGGGCTCTCCTACGAGCAGTACTTC
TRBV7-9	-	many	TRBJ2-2	CASSLGPTGELFF	TGTGCCAGCAGCCTCGGACCGACCGGGGAGCTGTTTTTT
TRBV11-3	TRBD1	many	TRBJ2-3	CASSPRQGATDTQYF	TGTGCCAGCAGCCCGCGACAGGGGGCCACAGATACGCAGTATTTT
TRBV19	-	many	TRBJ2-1	CASSKPQGRSYNEQFF	TGTGCCAGTAGTAAACCGCAGGGTCGGTCCTACAATGAGCAGTTCTTC
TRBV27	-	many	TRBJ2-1	CASSSGGPGYNEQFF	TGTGCCAGCAGTTCAGGCGGGCCCGGGTACAATGAGCAGTTCTTC
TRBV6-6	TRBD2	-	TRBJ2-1	CASEKGGFNEQFF	TGTGCCAGCGAAAAGGGAGGGTTCAATGAGCAGTTCTTC
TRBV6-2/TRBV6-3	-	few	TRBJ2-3	CASSYRKAYTDTQYF	TGTGCCAGCAGTTACCGTAAGGCTTACACAGATACGCAGTATTTT
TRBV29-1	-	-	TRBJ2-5	CSVEPVETQYF	TGCAGCGTTGAACCTGTGGAGACCCAGTACTTC
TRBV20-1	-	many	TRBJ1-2	CSAREVTGYGYTF	TGCAGTGCTAGAGAAGTGACAGGATATGGCTACACCTTC
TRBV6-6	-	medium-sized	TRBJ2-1	CASSYSGRIEQFF	TGTGCCAGCAGTTACTCCGGACGGATTGAGCAGTTCTTC
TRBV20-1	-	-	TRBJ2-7	CSALLGSSGSYEQYF	TGCAGTGCTCTCCTAGGGTCCTCCGGTTCCTACGAGCAGTACTTC
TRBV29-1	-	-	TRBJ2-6	CSAIAAGADILTF	TGCAGCGCGATAGCAGCTGGGGCCGACATCCTGACTTTC
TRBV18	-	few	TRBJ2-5	CASSPQGVLETQYF	TGTGCCAGCTCACCACAGGGGGTATTGGAGACCCAGTACTTC
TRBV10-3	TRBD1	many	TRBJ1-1	CAIKGTGGATEAFF	TGTGCCATCAAGGGGACAGGGGGGGCCACTGAAGCTTTCTTT
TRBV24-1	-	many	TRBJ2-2	CATGRGGGTGELFF	TGTGCCACCGGACGTGGGGGCGGCACCGGGGAGCTGTTTTTT
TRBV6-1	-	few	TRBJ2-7	CASSESNYLTSATGEQYF	TGTGCCAGCAGTGAATCGAACTATCTAACTAGTGCCACCGGGGAGCAGTACTTC